The T cell receptor beta chain described here comes from a study of graft-versus-host responses after intestinal transplantation. Study context: Isolated intestinal, liver-intestinal, or multivisceral transplants had been given to the recipients.

Data came from immunoSEQ multiplex PCR; TCRdb stores just in-frame clones and leaves some out. This table has 9,500 to 11,000 clones, more than 85% appearing once. V was trimmed by 1 base and J by 7 bases, leaving 7 bases between them. CDR1 DFQATT and CDR2 SNEGSKA come from the germline V gene (reference sequence). The CDR3 sequence is 11 residues long. Points from the study as a whole: Early post-transplant HvG declines tracked with peak circulating GvH clone levels. Recipient marrow showed GvH clones, some seen first in ileum or blood. High graft-versus-host to host-versus-graft T cell clonal ratios marked allografts of patients with graft-donor macrochimerism.

On this clone: As yet, its antigen is unknown.

Sample: PBMCs, taken roughly 6 weeks after intestinal transplantation. The clonotype was recovered from a human patient who received an intestinal transplant, so some T cells may come from the graft donor. The chain carries TRBV20-1 and TRBJ1-1; D is possibly TRBD1 (5 bases). CDR3 coding DNA: TGCAGTGCTAGAGTCCAGGGTGAAGCTTTCTTT. It codes for CSARVQGEAFF.